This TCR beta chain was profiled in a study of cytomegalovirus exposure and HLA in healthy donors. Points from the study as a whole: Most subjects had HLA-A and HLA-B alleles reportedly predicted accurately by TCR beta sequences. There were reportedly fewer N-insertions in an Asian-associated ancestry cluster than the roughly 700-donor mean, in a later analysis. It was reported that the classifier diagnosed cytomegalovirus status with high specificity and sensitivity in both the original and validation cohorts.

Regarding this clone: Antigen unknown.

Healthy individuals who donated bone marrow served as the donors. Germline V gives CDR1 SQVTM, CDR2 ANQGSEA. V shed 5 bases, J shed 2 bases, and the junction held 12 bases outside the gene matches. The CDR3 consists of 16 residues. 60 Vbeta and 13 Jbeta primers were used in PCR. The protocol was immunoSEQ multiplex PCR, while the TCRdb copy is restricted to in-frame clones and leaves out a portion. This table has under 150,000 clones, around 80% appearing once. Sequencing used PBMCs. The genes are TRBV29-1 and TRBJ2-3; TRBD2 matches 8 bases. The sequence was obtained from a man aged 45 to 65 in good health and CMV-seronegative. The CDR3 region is CSVLGEVAGLTDTQYF. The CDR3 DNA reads TGCAGCGTTCTCGGGGAAGTAGCGGGACTCACAGATACGCAGTATTTT.